Described below is a single T cell receptor beta chain sequence and its context. TCRdb independently ran MiXCR on the RT-PCR reads; one entry per CDR3 protein. The sample has about 680,000 distinct CDR3 sequences; 12% to 15% are singletons. This CDR3 region has 14 residues. V lost 3 bases and J 5 bases, leaving 13 bases between the germline ends. Germline V CDR1 and CDR2: SGHTA, FQGNSA. The sequenced material came from memory CD4+ T cells from blood. The sequence derives from a female donor in good health, serving as a healthy control. The chain recombines TRBV7-2 with TRBJ1-1; TRBD1 might be the D (5 bases). Here the CDR3 reads CASSLLWDGTEAFF. Here the CDR3 DNA reads TGTGCCAGCAGCTTGCTCTGGGACGGGACTGAAGCTTTCTTT.